The present entry profiles one TCR beta chain with its context. Its specificity is not known. The data originate from a study of breast tumors, draining lymph nodes, adjacent tissues. Study-wide findings and caveats: That most tumor T cells come from lymph nodes remained unproven. Tumor and nontumor repertoires were significantly more similar in luminal-like than in basal-like breast cancer. Most tumor T cells seemingly derive from lymph node, then expand in tumor. Tumor TCR diversity was below lymph nodes but above nontumor tissue.

TCRdb reprocessed the multiplex PCR reads with MiXCR, giving one entry per CDR3 protein. The sample carries 150,000 to 200,000 distinct CDR3 sequences, roughly a third recorded once. Breast cancer patients provided tissue from their axillary draining lymph nodes. The CDR3 is 15 amino acids. The germline V gene has CDR1 DFQATT and CDR2 SNEGSKA (reference sequence). V was clipped by 5 bases and J by 5 bases, with 16 bases between them. The clonotype originates from a female donor with breast cancer. Some clones in this sample may be carry-over from other donors' samples. The chain employs TRBV20-1 and TRBJ1-6; a possible D gene is TRBD1 (6 bases). What was sequenced was axillary lymph node tissue. Here the CDR3 DNA reads TGCAGTGCTCCGACAGGTCGTTTTCATAATTCACCCCTCCACTTT. Translating it yields CSAPTGRFHNSPLHF.